This T cell receptor beta chain comes out of a study of cytomegalovirus exposure and HLA in healthy donors. 60 Vbeta and 13 Jbeta primers were used in PCR. Libraries were prepared by immunoSEQ multiplex PCR; TCRdb keeps only in-frame clonotypes and omits some of them. Here the sample spans approximately 300,000 clones, 84% being singletons. Regarding donors, all were healthy bone marrow donors. Looked up from germline, CDR1 is MNHNY and CDR2 is SVGAGI (reference sequence). Deletions cut 4 bases from V and 1 base from J, with 3 bases between. The length of the CDR3 is 12 residues. With regard to this clone: Its antigen is still unknown. Other DNA variants within this sample encode the same CDR3.

Study observations and caveats: A classifier reportedly called cytomegalovirus status with high sensitivity and specificity. Within an earlier analysis, most TCR beta V segments proved productive either about 87% or about 30% of the time. Later examination showed HLA-associated TCR beta chains had greater clonal expansion than equally common others.

V is TRBV6-6 and J is TRBJ2-3; D remains unclear. The receptor's source is a woman aged 35 to 49 in good health and CMV-seropositive. Material: PBMCs. CDR3 DNA sequence: TGTGCCAGCAGTTCTGGCACAGATACGCAGTATTTT. Protein product: CASSSGTDTQYF.